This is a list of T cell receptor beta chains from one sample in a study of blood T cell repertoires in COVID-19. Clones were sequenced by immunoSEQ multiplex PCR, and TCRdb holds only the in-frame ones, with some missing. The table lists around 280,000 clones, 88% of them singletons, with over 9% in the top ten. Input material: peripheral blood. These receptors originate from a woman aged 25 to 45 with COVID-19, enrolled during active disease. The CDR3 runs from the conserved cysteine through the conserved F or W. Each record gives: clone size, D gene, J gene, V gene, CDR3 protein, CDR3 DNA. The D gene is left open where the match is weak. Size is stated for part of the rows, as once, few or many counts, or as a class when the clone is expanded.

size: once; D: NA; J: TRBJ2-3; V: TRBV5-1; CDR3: CASSPPTGATDTQYF; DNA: TGCGCCAGCAGCCCCCCGACAGGCGCCACAGATACGCAGTATTTT
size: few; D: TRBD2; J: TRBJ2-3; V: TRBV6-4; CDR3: CASSAGLAADTQYF; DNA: TGTGCCAGCAGTGCGGGACTAGCGGCGGATACGCAGTATTTT
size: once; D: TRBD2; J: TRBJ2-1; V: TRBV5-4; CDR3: CASSQGTSGRAGNEQFF; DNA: TGTGCCAGCAGCCAAGGGACTAGCGGGAGGGCCGGCAATGAGCAGTTCTTC
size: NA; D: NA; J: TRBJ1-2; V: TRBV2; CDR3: CASSEARNNYGYTF; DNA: TGTGCCAGCAGTGAGGCCAGAAATAACTATGGCTACACCTTC
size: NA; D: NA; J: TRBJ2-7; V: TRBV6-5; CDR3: CASNLRGSYEQYF; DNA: TGTGCCAGCAACTTACGGGGTTCCTACGAGCAGTACTTC
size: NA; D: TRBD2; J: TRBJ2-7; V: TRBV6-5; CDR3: CASSFLAGSYEQYF; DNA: TGTGCCAGCAGTTTCCTAGCGGGCTCCTACGAGCAGTACTTC
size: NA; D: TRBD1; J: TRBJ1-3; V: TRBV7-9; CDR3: CASSPGTGGTGNTIYF; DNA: TGTGCCAGCAGCCCGGGGACAGGGGGCACTGGAAACACCATATATTTT
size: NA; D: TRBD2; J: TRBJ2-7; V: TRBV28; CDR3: CASSGRLADEQYF; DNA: TGTGCCAGCAGTGGCAGACTAGCGGACGAGCAGTACTTC
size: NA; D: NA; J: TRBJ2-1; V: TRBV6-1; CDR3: CASSDQVAGRASDEQFF; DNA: TGTGCCAGCAGTGATCAGGTGGCCGGGCGGGCATCGGATGAGCAGTTCTTC
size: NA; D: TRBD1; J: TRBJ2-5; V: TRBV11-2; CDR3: CASSLGSTGTGTQETQYF; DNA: TGTGCCAGCAGCTTAGGATCCACAGGGACAGGAACCCAAGAGACCCAGTACTTC
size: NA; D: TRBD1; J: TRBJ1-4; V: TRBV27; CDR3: CASSLAGQGSYEKLFF; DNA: TGTGCCAGCAGTTTAGCGGGACAGGGGTCTTATGAAAAACTGTTTTTT
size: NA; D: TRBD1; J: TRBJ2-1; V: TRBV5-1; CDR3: CASSFQQGAWGNEQFF; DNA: TGCGCCAGCAGCTTTCAACAGGGGGCATGGGGTAATGAGCAGTTCTTC
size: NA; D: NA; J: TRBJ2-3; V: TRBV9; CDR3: CASSAYERTDTQYF; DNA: TGTGCCAGCAGCGCCTACGAAAGAACAGATACGCAGTATTTT
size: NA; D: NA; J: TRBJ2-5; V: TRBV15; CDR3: CATRDRQRETQYF; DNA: TGTGCCACCAGGGACCGCCAGCGGGAGACCCAGTACTTC
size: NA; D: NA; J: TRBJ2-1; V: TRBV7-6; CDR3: CASSFLGRYNEQFF; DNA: TGTGCCAGCAGCTTCCTCGGCAGGTACAATGAGCAGTTCTTC
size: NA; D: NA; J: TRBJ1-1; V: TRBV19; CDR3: CASKRRTLNTEAFF; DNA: TGTGCCTCAAAACGAAGGACACTGAACACTGAAGCTTTCTTT
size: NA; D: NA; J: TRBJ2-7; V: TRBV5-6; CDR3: CASSLGGTYEQYF; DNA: TGTGCCAGCAGCTTGGGAGGGACCTACGAGCAGTACTTC
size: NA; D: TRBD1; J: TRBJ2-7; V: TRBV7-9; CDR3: CASSSPDRGGEQYF; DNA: TGTGCCAGCAGCAGCCCAGACAGGGGAGGCGAGCAGTACTTC
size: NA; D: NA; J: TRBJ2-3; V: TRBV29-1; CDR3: CSVPGTPLPTQYF; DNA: TGCAGCGTGCCCGGGACACCACTCCCTACGCAGTATTTT
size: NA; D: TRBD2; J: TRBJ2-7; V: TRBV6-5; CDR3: CASSKLADSYEQYF; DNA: TGTGCCAGCAGCAAACTAGCGGACTCCTACGAGCAGTACTTC
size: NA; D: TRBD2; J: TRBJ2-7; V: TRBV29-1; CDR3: CSVGGLADSYEQYF; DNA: TGCAGCGTTGGAGGGCTAGCGGACTCCTACGAGCAGTACTTC
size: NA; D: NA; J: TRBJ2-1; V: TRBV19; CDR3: CASSISANNEQFF; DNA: TGTGCCAGTAGTATATCTGCTAATAATGAGCAGTTCTTC